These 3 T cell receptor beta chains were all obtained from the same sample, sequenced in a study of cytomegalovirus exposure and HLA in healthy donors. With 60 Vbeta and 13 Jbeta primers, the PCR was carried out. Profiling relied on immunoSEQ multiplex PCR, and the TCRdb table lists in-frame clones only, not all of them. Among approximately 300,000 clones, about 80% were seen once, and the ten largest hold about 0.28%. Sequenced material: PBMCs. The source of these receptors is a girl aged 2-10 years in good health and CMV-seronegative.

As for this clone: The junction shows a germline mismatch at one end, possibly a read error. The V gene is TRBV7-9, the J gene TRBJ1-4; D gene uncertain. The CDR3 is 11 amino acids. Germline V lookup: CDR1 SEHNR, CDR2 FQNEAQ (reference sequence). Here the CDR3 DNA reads TGTTCCAGCAGCCTCTTGGAAAAACTGTTTTTT. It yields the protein CSSSLLEKLFF.

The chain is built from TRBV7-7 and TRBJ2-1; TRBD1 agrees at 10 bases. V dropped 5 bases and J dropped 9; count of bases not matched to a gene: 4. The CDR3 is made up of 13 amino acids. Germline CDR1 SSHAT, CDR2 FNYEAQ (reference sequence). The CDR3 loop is CASSGRQGAEQFF. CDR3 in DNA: TGTGCCAGCAGCGGCCGACAGGGGGCTGAGCAGTTCTTC.

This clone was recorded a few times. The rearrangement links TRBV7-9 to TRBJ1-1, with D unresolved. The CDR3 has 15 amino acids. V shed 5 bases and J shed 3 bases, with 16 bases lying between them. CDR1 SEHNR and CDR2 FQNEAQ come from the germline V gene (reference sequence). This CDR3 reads CASSPFAGRDTEAFF. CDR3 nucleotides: TGTGCCAGCAGCCCCTTTGCGGGTCGGGACACTGAAGCTTTCTTT.